The rows below give T cell receptor beta chains drawn from one sample of a study of T cell repertoires in cytomegalovirus infection. TCRdb recomputed calls from the reads with MiXCR, one row per CDR3 protein. The sample includes about 300,000 distinct CDR3 sequences, around 10% seen only once; the top ten take less than 3%. Material: PBMCs. The receptors were gathered from a human donor in good health (CMV status not recorded). Some clones in this sample may be carry-over from other donors' samples. CDR3s include the opening cysteine and the closing phenylalanine or tryptophan. The D gene is left open where the match is weak. Clone size is shown for a subset of rows, as once, few, many or a class of expanded clone.

TRBD1	TRBV27	many	TRBJ2-7	TGTGCCAGCAGTTCCACAGGGGGCCCTACCTACGAGCAGTACTTC	CASSSTGGPTYEQYF
-	TRBV4-2	-	TRBJ2-1	TGTGCCAGCAGCCAAAGAACGGGGTTGGCCTGGGAGCAGTTCTTC	CASSQRTGLAWEQFF
TRBD2	TRBV10-3	few	TRBJ2-5	TGTGCCATCAGTGAGGCTAGCGGGGAAGTGGAGACCCAGTACTTC	CAISEASGEVETQYF
-	TRBV7-2	many	TRBJ1-1	TGTGCCAGCAGCTTTACCCGAATGAACACTGAAGCTTTCTTT	CASSFTRMNTEAFF
-	TRBV7-2	many	TRBJ2-2	TGTGCCAGCAGCCGTGGGAGGGGGCCGAGCACCGGGGAGCTGTTTTTT	CASSRGRGPSTGELFF
TRBD1	TRBV29-1	few	TRBJ1-2	TGCAGCGTACAGGGGGGCTATGGCTACACCTTC	CSVQGGYGYTF
-	TRBV3-1	many	TRBJ2-1	TGTGCCAGCAGCCAAGAAATACTAGCATCCCACAATGAGCAGTTCTTC	CASSQEILASHNEQFF
TRBD1	TRBV29-1	many	TRBJ2-3	TGCAGCGTTGATGAGGACAGGGGTTTATCAGATACGCAGTATTTT	CSVDEDRGLSDTQYF
-	TRBV28	few	TRBJ2-3	TGTGCCAGCAGTCAGCCGACTAGTAGCACAGATACGCAGTATTTT	CASSQPTSSTDTQYF
-	TRBV29-1	-	TRBJ2-3	TGCAGCCCCGGGGGCACAGATACGCAGTATTTT	CSPGGTDTQYF
-	TRBV27	-	TRBJ1-2	TGTGCCAGCAGTTCGGGGACTGTAGCTAACTATGGCTACACCTTC	CASSSGTVANYGYTF
-	TRBV7-8	many	TRBJ1-4	TGTGCCAGCAGCTTAGCCAGGGGCAGGGTTTCCACTAATGAAAAACTGTTTTTT	CASSLARGRVSTNEKLFF
TRBD1	TRBV20-1	many	TRBJ1-2	TGCAGTGCTAGGGGACAGCTCCAGAACTATGGCTACACCTTC	CSARGQLQNYGYTF
-	TRBV29-1	few	TRBJ1-3	TGCGTTAGTGCGGGGGACGGAAACACCATATATTTT	CVSAGDGNTIYF
-	TRBV28	many	TRBJ2-3	TGTGCCAGCAGTCAATCCTACCTCGTGGAGGGCCCGACAGATACGCAGTATTTT	CASSQSYLVEGPTDTQYF
-	TRBV5-1	many	TRBJ2-4	TGCGCCAGCAGCCTATCGCCGCTGATAGAAAACATTCAGTACTTC	CASSLSPLIENIQYF
TRBD1	TRBV7-8	many	TRBJ1-2	TGTGCCAGCAGCTTAGCAGGGGGCGATGGCTACACCTTC	CASSLAGGDGYTF
TRBD1	TRBV29-1	few	TRBJ2-2	TGCAGCGTCAGAGGACAGGGCCGAAACACCGGGGAGCTGTTTTTT	CSVRGQGRNTGELFF
-	TRBV6-6	many	TRBJ1-1	TGTGCCAGCAGTTACCAGGGATCGAACACTGAAGCTTTCTTT	CASSYQGSNTEAFF
-	TRBV7-2	many	TRBJ2-3	TGTGCCAGCAGCTTAGAAAGGGCGAGAGATACGCAGTATTTT	CASSLERARDTQYF
-	TRBV25-1	-	TRBJ1-3	TGTGCCAGCAGTGAACCTGCAGGGGTGAGAGGAAACACCATATATTTT	CASSEPAGVRGNTIYF
-	TRBV12-3/TRBV12-4	few	TRBJ2-7	TGTGCCAGCAGTTCCCGGTGGGGCCGCTCCGTCTACGAGCAGTACTTC	CASSSRWGRSVYEQYF
TRBD1	TRBV5-4	-	TRBJ2-5	TGTGCCAGCAGCCCCACGGGACAGGGATTAGAGACCCAGTACTTC	CASSPTGQGLETQYF
-	TRBV2	many	TRBJ2-3	TGTGCCAGCAGTGAGGACCCCGGTACGCAGTATTTT	CASSEDPGTQYF
TRBD1	TRBV28	-	TRBJ2-2	TGTGCCAGCAGTCCCCCGGACAGGGAGGCCGGGGAGCTGTTTTTT	CASSPPDREAGELFF
TRBD2	TRBV20-1	few	TRBJ2-1	TGCAGTGCTAGGACTACCGGGACTATCATAAATGAGCAGTTCTTC	CSARTTGTIINEQFF
TRBD2	TRBV6-2/TRBV6-3	few	TRBJ2-1	TGTGCCAGCCTTAGACTAGCGGGGGACGTCTACAATGAGCAGTTCTTC	CASLRLAGDVYNEQFF
-	TRBV6-1	many	TRBJ1-5	TGTGCCACTGGGGTAACAGGGTCTAGCAATCAGCCCCAGCATTTT	CATGVTGSSNQPQHF
TRBD2	TRBV7-8	many	TRBJ2-3	TGTGCCAGCAGCTTAGCGCCACCCGAGGTAGCGGGGACCGAGGGAGATACGCAGTATTTT	CASSLAPPEVAGTEGDTQYF
TRBD1	TRBV20-1	few	TRBJ1-2	TGCAGTGCCCTTCCCCCCGGAGGGGGCGGCGGGCCACACTATGGCTACACCTTC	CSALPPGGGGGPHYGYTF
TRBD2	TRBV20-1	many	TRBJ2-1	TGCAGTGCTACGGGAGGGAGCTCCTACAATGAGCAGTTCTTC	CSATGGSSYNEQFF
-	TRBV18	-	TRBJ2-1	TGTGCCAGCTCACCAGCGGTAAATGAGCAGTTCTTC	CASSPAVNEQFF
TRBD1	TRBV28	few	TRBJ1-2	TGTGCCAGCAGCTATGGACAGGGAGGCTATGGCTACACCTTC	CASSYGQGGYGYTF
-	TRBV7-9	-	TRBJ2-6	TGTGCCAGCAGCTTTTTGACCTTCGGTGTCTCTGGGGCCAACGTCCTGACTTTC	CASSFLTFGVSGANVLTF
TRBD1	TRBV20-1	-	TRBJ2-5	TGCAGTGCTAGCGTCCCCCCGGGACAGGTCGCACAGACCCAGTACTTC	CSASVPPGQVAQTQYF
-	TRBV7-3	-	TRBJ2-5	TGTGCCAGCAGCCCATCCCGCCAAGAGACCCAGTACTTC	CASSPSRQETQYF
TRBD2	TRBV7-2	many	TRBJ2-7	TGTGCCAGCAGCTTCGGGACTAGCGGGGCCTACGAGCAGTACTTC	CASSFGTSGAYEQYF
-	TRBV6-6	-	TRBJ1-1	TGTGCCAGCAGTTACTCCGCTGAAGCTTTCTTT	CASSYSAEAFF
TRBD1	TRBV18	-	TRBJ2-5	TGTGCCAGCTCACCGGGACAGACTTTCCAAGAGACCCAGTACTTC	CASSPGQTFQETQYF
-	TRBV10-1	few	TRBJ2-7	TGCGCCAGCAGTGAACCGGGGGCCTCTGGGGACGAGCAGTACTTC	CASSEPGASGDEQYF
-	TRBV20-1	-	TRBJ1-5	TGCAGTGCTAGAGCGGGGACGGGGAATCAGCCCCAGCATTTT	CSARAGTGNQPQHF
-	TRBV28	-	TRBJ2-1	TGTGCCAGCAGCCTCGGGGACCACCGCAACAATGAGCAGTTCTTC	CASSLGDHRNNEQFF
-	TRBV28	many	TRBJ1-1	TGTGCCAGCACAATGGCGAACACTGAAGCTTTCTTT	CASTMANTEAFF